This is a list of T cell receptor beta chains from one sample in a study of shared clonotypes between healthy human individuals. Data came from immunoSEQ multiplex PCR; TCRdb stores just in-frame clones and leaves some out. Here the sample spans approximately 1,500,000 clones, about 96% being singletons. Material for sequencing was naive CD4+ T cells sorted from blood. These receptors were obtained from a man aged 25 to 45 in good health. The CDR3 runs from the conserved cysteine through the conserved F or W. The order of the fields is J gene, clone size, D gene, V gene, CDR3 protein, CDR3 DNA. The D gene is left open where the match is weak. For some rows the clone size is stated as once, few or many, or as a class when expanded; others skip it.

j_call: TRBJ2-6
clone_size: once
d_call: TRBD1
v_call: TRBV27
cdr3_aa: CASSLYVTPGTGVSGANVLTF
cdr3_nt: TGTGCCAGCAGTTTATACGTTACCCCCGGGACAGGGGTCTCTGGGGCCAACGTCCTGACTTTC

j_call: TRBJ2-3
clone_size: -
d_call: -
v_call: TRBV10-3
cdr3_aa: CAARGGPTSTDTQYF
cdr3_nt: TGTGCCGCTCGAGGAGGGCCTACTAGCACAGATACGCAGTATTTT

j_call: TRBJ2-7
clone_size: -
d_call: -
v_call: TRBV28
cdr3_aa: CASSTTGRKEQYF
cdr3_nt: TGTGCCAGCAGCACCACTGGGAGGAAAGAGCAGTACTTC

j_call: TRBJ2-1
clone_size: -
d_call: TRBD2
v_call: TRBV5-1
cdr3_aa: CASSSGLAGITSNNEQFF
cdr3_nt: TGCGCCAGCAGCTCGGGACTAGCGGGTATCACAAGCAACAATGAGCAGTTCTTC

j_call: TRBJ1-1
clone_size: -
d_call: -
v_call: TRBV11-2
cdr3_aa: CASSLDNTEAFF
cdr3_nt: TGTGCCAGCAGCTTAGATAACACTGAAGCTTTCTTT

j_call: TRBJ2-1
clone_size: -
d_call: TRBD1
v_call: TRBV29-1
cdr3_aa: CSVGDSNSYNEQFF
cdr3_nt: TGCAGCGTTGGGGACAGTAACTCCTACAATGAGCAGTTCTTC

j_call: TRBJ2-1
clone_size: once
d_call: TRBD2
v_call: TRBV5-4
cdr3_aa: CASSSGTSSYNEQFF
cdr3_nt: TGTGCCAGCAGCTCCGGGACTAGCTCCTACAATGAGCAGTTCTTC

j_call: TRBJ1-2
clone_size: once
d_call: -
v_call: TRBV14
cdr3_aa: CASSLGLGAQSGYTF
cdr3_nt: TGTGCCAGCAGCCTGGGATTGGGGGCGCAAAGTGGCTACACCTTC

j_call: TRBJ1-1
clone_size: -
d_call: -
v_call: TRBV18
cdr3_aa: CASSSDNHEAFF
cdr3_nt: TGTGCCAGCTCATCCGACAATCACGAAGCTTTCTTT

j_call: TRBJ2-1
clone_size: -
d_call: TRBD1
v_call: TRBV7-8
cdr3_aa: CASSQGTVYNEQFF
cdr3_nt: TGTGCCAGCAGCCAAGGGACAGTTTACAATGAGCAGTTCTTC

j_call: TRBJ2-1
clone_size: -
d_call: TRBD2
v_call: TRBV4-3
cdr3_aa: CASSRLLAGGTQTYNEQFF
cdr3_nt: TGCGCCAGCAGCCGATTACTAGCGGGAGGTACCCAGACCTACAATGAGCAGTTCTTC

j_call: TRBJ2-5
clone_size: -
d_call: TRBD1
v_call: TRBV5-1
cdr3_aa: CASSPGQGNRETQYF
cdr3_nt: TGCGCCAGCAGCCCGGGACAGGGTAATCGAGAGACCCAGTACTTC

j_call: TRBJ1-1
clone_size: -
d_call: -
v_call: TRBV5-1
cdr3_aa: CASSWDPGPEAFF
cdr3_nt: TGCGCCAGCAGCTGGGACCCGGGACCCGAAGCTTTCTTT

j_call: TRBJ1-1
clone_size: -
d_call: -
v_call: TRBV10-1
cdr3_aa: CASSGSVNTEAFF
cdr3_nt: TGCGCCAGCAGTGGATCAGTGAACACTGAAGCTTTCTTT

j_call: TRBJ1-2
clone_size: -
d_call: TRBD1
v_call: TRBV18
cdr3_aa: CASSLNQGELNYGYTF
cdr3_nt: TGTGCCAGCTCGCTCAACCAGGGGGAGCTAAACTATGGCTACACCTTC

j_call: TRBJ2-3
clone_size: -
d_call: TRBD2
v_call: TRBV19
cdr3_aa: CASSIMSGASTDTQYF
cdr3_nt: TGTGCCAGTAGTATAATGAGCGGGGCTAGCACAGATACGCAGTATTTT

j_call: TRBJ2-2
clone_size: -
d_call: TRBD1
v_call: TRBV30
cdr3_aa: CAWTDRVNTGELFF
cdr3_nt: TGTGCCTGGACGGACAGGGTGAACACCGGGGAGCTGTTTTTT

j_call: TRBJ2-4
clone_size: -
d_call: -
v_call: TRBV9
cdr3_aa: CASSGGLLENIQYF
cdr3_nt: TGTGCCAGCAGCGGAGGGCTTTTGGAAAACATTCAGTACTTC

j_call: TRBJ2-1
clone_size: -
d_call: TRBD2
v_call: TRBV7-9
cdr3_aa: CASSLGGLAGVDEQFF
cdr3_nt: TGTGCCAGCAGCTTAGGCGGACTAGCGGGAGTCGATGAGCAGTTCTTC

j_call: TRBJ1-4
clone_size: -
d_call: -
v_call: TRBV7-2
cdr3_aa: CASSLRPREKLFF
cdr3_nt: TGTGCCAGCAGCCTACGGCCTAGGGAAAAACTGTTTTTT

j_call: TRBJ2-7
clone_size: -
d_call: TRBD1
v_call: TRBV27
cdr3_aa: CASSPQGRGLNRNRGEQYF
cdr3_nt: TGTGCCAGCAGCCCCCAGGGCAGGGGGCTAAATCGGAATAGGGGAGAGCAGTACTTC

j_call: TRBJ2-1
clone_size: -
d_call: -
v_call: TRBV7-9
cdr3_aa: CASCPREMGYNEQFF
cdr3_nt: TGTGCCAGCTGCCCTCGGGAGATGGGCTACAATGAGCAGTTCTTC

j_call: TRBJ2-7
clone_size: -
d_call: TRBD1
v_call: TRBV2
cdr3_aa: CASSNVRTGTYEQYF
cdr3_nt: TGTGCCAGCAGTAACGTTAGGACAGGTACCTACGAGCAGTACTTC

j_call: TRBJ1-5
clone_size: -
d_call: -
v_call: TRBV4-3
cdr3_aa: CASSHPGKALLGNQPQHF
cdr3_nt: TGCGCCAGCAGCCACCCTGGGAAGGCTTTATTGGGGAATCAGCCCCAGCATTTT

j_call: TRBJ2-2
clone_size: -
d_call: TRBD1
v_call: TRBV6-1
cdr3_aa: CASSGQGYTGELFF
cdr3_nt: TGTGCCAGCAGTGGACAGGGTTACACCGGGGAGCTGTTTTTT